The subject of this entry is one TCR beta chain. Membership in each cohort depended on participant-reported clinical history. Before being deemed recovered, Cohort 3 donors had two negative PCRs, clearance, or symptom resolution. This specimen comes from a study of blood T cell repertoires in COVID-19. On the study more broadly: The United States, Italy and Spain provided the acute and convalescent COVID-19 samples.

In the original workflow: Estimated nucleated cell counts came from reference gene primer amplification. Profiling relied on immunoSEQ multiplex PCR, and the TCRdb table lists in-frame clones only, not all of them. D and trimming were read from the DNA, whereas the V and J calls and clone size are those reported in that table. This table holds about 250,000 clones, around 89% found once. This TCR derives from a man in his forties or fifties who had recovered from COVID-19. Sequencing was done on a sample of PBMCs or T cells enriched from blood (not recorded which).

The CDR3 DNA sequence: TGCGCCAGCAGTGTGGGACAGGGGTACGAGCAGTACTTC. The encoded protein is CASSVGQGYEQYF. This chain joins TRBV10-2 and TRBJ2-7, with 10 bases fitting TRBD1. V dropped 4 bases and J dropped 4; count of bases not matched to a gene: 1. Germline CDR1 is WSHSY and CDR2 is SAAADI. CDR3 size: 13 residues.